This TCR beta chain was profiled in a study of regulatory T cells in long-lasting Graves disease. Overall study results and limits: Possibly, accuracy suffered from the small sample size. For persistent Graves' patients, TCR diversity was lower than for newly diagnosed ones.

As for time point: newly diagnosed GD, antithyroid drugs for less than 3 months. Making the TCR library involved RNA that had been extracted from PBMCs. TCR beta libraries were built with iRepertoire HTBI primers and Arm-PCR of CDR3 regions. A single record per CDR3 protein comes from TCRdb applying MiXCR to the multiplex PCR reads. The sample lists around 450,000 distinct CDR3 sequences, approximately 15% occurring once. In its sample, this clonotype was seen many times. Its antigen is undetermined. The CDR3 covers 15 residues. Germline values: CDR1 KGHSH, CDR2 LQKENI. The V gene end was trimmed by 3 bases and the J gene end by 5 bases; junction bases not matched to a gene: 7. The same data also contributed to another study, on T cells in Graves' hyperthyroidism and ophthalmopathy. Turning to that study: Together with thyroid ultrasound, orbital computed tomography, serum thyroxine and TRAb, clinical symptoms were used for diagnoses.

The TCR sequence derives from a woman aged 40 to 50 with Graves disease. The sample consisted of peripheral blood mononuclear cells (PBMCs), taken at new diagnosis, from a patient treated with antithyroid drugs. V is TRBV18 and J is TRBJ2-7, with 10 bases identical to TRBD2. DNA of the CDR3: TGTGCCAGCTCACCCCCTAGCGGGAGTTTCAACGAGCAGTACTTC. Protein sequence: CASSPPSGSFNEQYF. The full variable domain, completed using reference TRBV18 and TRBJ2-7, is NAGVMQNPRHLVRRRGQEARLRCSPMKGHSHVYWYRQLPEEGLKFMVYLQKENIIDESGMPKERFSAEFPKEGPSILRIQQVVRGDSAAYFCASSPPSGSFNEQYFGPGTRLTVT.